Following are 28 T cell receptor beta chains from one sample sequenced in a study of cytomegalovirus exposure and HLA in healthy donors. A multiplex PCR was run with 60 Vbeta primers and 13 Jbeta primers. Libraries were prepared by immunoSEQ multiplex PCR; TCRdb keeps only in-frame clonotypes and omits some of them. Of 76,000 or so clones listed, over 60% were seen once; the top ten hold 15% to 20%. Specimen: PBMCs. The receptor source for this set is a middle-aged woman in good health and CMV-seropositive.

In its sample, this clone was seen once. The J gene is TRBJ2-5, the V gene TRBV5-1, with 12 bases aligning to TRBD2. J was trimmed by 2 bases and V by 1 base; bases with no gene match: 6. The CDR3 extends over 17 amino acids. Per the germline V gene, CDR1 is SGHRS and CDR2 is YFSETQ. CDR3 DNA sequence: TGCGCCAGCAGCTTGATGAGGCTAGCGGGGGGGCAAGAGACCCAGTACTTC. Protein: CASSLMRLAGGQETQYF.

The chain has TRBV5-1 and TRBJ1-3; TRBD1 aligns across 12 bases. This CDR3 is built from 15 residues. Per the germline V gene, CDR1 is SGHRS and CDR2 is YFSETQ. V gave up 6 bases and J gave up 5 bases; unmatched junction bases: 6. The CDR3 reads CASKDGTGGRNTIYF. The CDR3 region has the DNA TGCGCCAGCAAAGACGGGACAGGGGGCAGAAACACCATATATTTT. Drawing the rest from reference TRBV5-1 and TRBJ1-3, the complete variable domain is KAGVTQTPRYLIKTRGQQVTLSCSPISGHRSVSWYQQTPGQGLQFLFEYFSETQRNKGNFPGRFSGRQFSNSRSEMNVSTLELGDSALYLCASKDGTGGRNTIYFGEGSWLTVV.

The gene calls are TRBV7-2 and TRBJ2-7; tentatively, D is TRBD2 (6 bases). From germline, CDR1 is SGHTA and CDR2 FQGNSA. The CDR3 runs to 14 residues. Trimming left V 3 bases short and J 4 bases short, with 13 bases between. CDR3 in amino acids: CASSFGGAGYEQYF. For the CDR3, the DNA is TGTGCCAGCAGCTTCGGGGGTGCGGGGTACGAGCAGTACTTC.

The chain has TRBV4-3 and TRBJ2-5, with 10 bases matching TRBD1. The CDR3 contains 16 residues. From germline, CDR1 is LGHNA and CDR2 YSLEER. V trimming: 0 bases; J trimming: 5 bases; junction bases outside the gene matches: 6. The CDR3 protein is CASSQDMTGGRETQYF. Here the CDR3 DNA reads TGCGCCAGCAGCCAAGACATGACAGGGGGCCGGGAGACCCAGTACTTC.

The CDR3 sequence: CASRRQGIDEQYF. CDR3 nucleotide sequence: TGTGCCAGCAGACGCCAGGGAATCGACGAGCAGTACTTC. The V and J genes are TRBV7-2 and TRBJ2-7, with D possibly matching TRBD1 (5 bases). V lost 6 bases and J lost 5, with 14 bases in between. The germline V gene has CDR1 SGHTA and CDR2 FQGNSA. The CDR3 has 13 residues.

On this clone itself: One end of the junction does not line up with germline, which may come from a read error. The chain is built from TRBV9 and TRBJ1-2, with TRBD1 matching 9 bases. CDR1 SGDLS and CDR2 YYNGEE come from the germline V gene. CDR3 size: 15 residues. Written as DNA, the CDR3 is TGTGCCAGCAGCGTAGCTGGGGACGGGACAGGGTTCTTCGCCTTC. Protein product: CASSVAGDGTGFFAF.

The chain couples TRBV27 to TRBJ1-1, with D possibly TRBD1 on 6 matching bases. The CDR3 extends over 15 amino acids. Germline CDR1 reads MNHEY; CDR2 reads SMNVEV (reference sequence). The V and J ends lost 2 bases and 1 base respectively, with 11 bases between them. This CDR3 is CASSLDSGENTEAFF. CDR3 bases: TGTGCCAGCAGTTTAGATTCAGGGGAGAACACTGAAGCTTTCTTT.

The CDR3 nucleotides are TGTGCCAGCCGGAGGGGTAAAGAGACCCAGTACTTC. Translated, it gives CASRRGKETQYF. The chain carries TRBV6-1 and TRBJ2-5; TRBD2 might be the D (6 bases). Per germline, CDR1 MNHNS and CDR2 SASEGT. Trimming stripped 8 bases from V and 3 bases from J, with 10 bases between. CDR3 size: 12 residues.

This chain connects TRBV29-1 to TRBJ2-2, with TRBD1 as a possible D gene (6 bases). The length of the CDR3 is 13 residues. The V end was cut by 4 bases, the J end by 1 base, with 7 bases between. Per germline, CDR1 SQVTM and CDR2 ANQGSEA. The DNA of the CDR3 is TGCAGCGTTGGGACAGTGAACACCGGGGAGCTGTTTTTT. Translation: CSVGTVNTGELFF.

This clone was detected a few times. The genes are TRBV11-3 and TRBJ2-7; TRBD2 might be the D (7 bases). The V end lost 6 bases, the J end lost 4 bases, and 25 bases lay between the germline ends. Germline V gene data show CDR1 as SGHNT and CDR2 as YENEEA. The CDR3 contains 17 residues. CDR3 coding DNA: TGTGCCAGCAGAGGAGGGGGGGTTAACAGGGCTGTTTACGAGCAGTACTTC. This codes for CASRGGGVNRAVYEQYF. The full variable domain, its missing parts supplied by reference TRBV11-3 and TRBJ2-7, is EAGVVQSPRYKIIEKKQPVAFWCNPISGHNTLYWYLQNLGQGPELLIRYENEEAVDDSQLPKDRFSAERLKGVDSTLKIQPAELGDSAVYLCASRGGGVNRAVYEQYFGPGTRLTVT.

On this clone itself: One end of the junction does not line up with germline, which may come from a read error. The chain is built from TRBV18 and TRBJ1-1; D call uncertain. Germline V CDR1 and CDR2: KGHSH, LQKENI. The CDR3 loop spans 15 amino acids. The CDR3 loop reads CASSTYPAVKTEAFF. The DNA for the CDR3 is TGTGCCAGCTCAACTTATCCCGCGGTGAAGACTGAAGCTTTCTTT.

The sample holds one count of this clone. The V call is TRBV6-6, the J call TRBJ2-7; D uncertain. In germline, CDR1 is MNHNY, CDR2 SVGAGI (reference sequence). V was shortened by 5 bases and J by 6 bases, with 11 bases between the two germline ends. The CDR3 loop spans 12 amino acids. The CDR3 DNA sequence: TGTGCCAGCAGTAGCCTAAGCCCCGAGCAGTACTTC. Amino acid sequence: CASSSLSPEQYF.

The table lists this clone with a count of one. The chain carries TRBV6-1 and TRBJ2-2, with 7 bases that match TRBD2. The trim removed 11 bases at V and 3 bases at J, leaving 9 bases unmatched. Germline V gene lookup returns CDR1 MNHNS and CDR2 SASEGT. The CDR3 extends over 14 amino acids. The CDR3 sequence: CAGGLAVYTGELFF. CDR3 in DNA: TGTGCCGGAGGGCTAGCGGTTTACACCGGGGAGCTGTTTTTT.

J is TRBJ1-5 and V is TRBV7-2; D is unresolved. Germline V lookup: CDR1 SGHTA, CDR2 FQGNSA. V was shortened by 3 bases and J by 6 bases, with 21 bases between the two germline ends. CDR3 length: 17 amino acids. CDR3 protein: CASSFAGTNPSGQPQHF. The DNA of the CDR3 is TGTGCCAGCAGCTTCGCGGGCACGAATCCGTCCGGTCAGCCCCAGCATTTT. Drawing the rest from reference TRBV7-2 and TRBJ1-5, the complete variable domain is GAGVSQSPSNKVTEKGKDVELRCDPISGHTALYWYRQSLGQGLEFLIYFQGNSAPDKSGLPSDRFSAERTGGSVSTLTIQRTQQEDSAVYLCASSFAGTNPSGQPQHFGDGTRLSIL.

The chain combines TRBV4-2 with TRBJ2-3; TRBD1 is a possible D gene (6 bases). V was cut by 3 bases and J by 6 bases, with 13 bases left in between. The CDR3 spans 14 residues. Germline V gene sequence: CDR1 LGHNA, CDR2 YNFKEQ. CDR3 bases: TGTGCCAGCAGCCACTCGTCTCAGGGGGATACGCAGTATTTT. It specifies CASSHSSQGDTQYF.

This clone was seen a handful of times. CDR3 sequence: CASKWTVFSYEQYF. The CDR3, as DNA: TGTGCCAGCAAATGGACAGTCTTCTCCTACGAGCAGTACTTC. The J gene is TRBJ2-7, the V gene TRBV6-1; maybe TRBD1 (6 bases). The CDR3 runs to 14 residues. The germline V and J ends were trimmed by 7 bases and 0 bases, with 13 bases remaining between them. CDR1 MNHNS and CDR2 SASEGT come from the germline V gene.

This clone was seen once. V usage is TRBV7-2 and J usage is TRBJ1-2; TRBD1 might be the D (6 bases). CDR1 and CDR2 from the germline V gene are SGHTA and FQGNSA. V was clipped by 2 bases and J by 3 bases, with 7 bases between them. The CDR3 contains 13 residues. CDR3 DNA sequence: TGTGCCAGCAGCTTATCAGGGGACTATGGCTACACCTTC. The encoded protein is CASSLSGDYGYTF.

The chain links TRBV30 to TRBJ2-5; 11 bases line up with TRBD2. Per germline, CDR1 GTSNPN and CDR2 SVGIG (reference sequence). Trimming cost V 3 bases and J 5 bases; bases outside gene matches: 5. The CDR3 contains 14 residues. DNA of the CDR3: TGTGCCTGGAGACAGGGACTAGCGGAGGAGACCCAGTACTTC. As protein: CAWRQGLAEETQYF.

V and J are TRBV30 and TRBJ1-2, with 8 bases lining up with TRBD1. This CDR3 comprises 18 residues. V lost 2 bases and J lost 5; bases outside the gene matches: 19. Germline CDR1 and CDR2: GTSNPN and SVGIG (reference sequence). CDR3 in DNA: TGTGCCTGGAGTCCGACCCGTCATGACAGGGGCGTACGATATGGCTACACCTTC. Translating it yields CAWSPTRHDRGVRYGYTF.

The rearrangement links TRBV7-2 to TRBJ2-3, with 12 bases that match TRBD2. From germline, CDR1 is SGHTA and CDR2 FQGNSA. CDR3 length: 15 residues. J was trimmed by 3 bases and V by 6 bases; bases with no gene match: 4. The CDR3 DNA reads as TGTGCCAGCAGTTCTAGCGGGGGGGCTACAGATACGCAGTATTTT. This translates into CASSSSGGATDTQYF.

The chain is built from TRBV5-1 and TRBJ2-3; 9 positions match TRBD1. V gave up 5 bases and J gave up 3 bases; unmatched junction bases: 7. This CDR3 region has 15 residues. Germline CDR1 reads SGHRS; CDR2 reads YFSETQ. CDR3 protein: CASSIRTGVTDTQYF. In DNA form, the CDR3 reads TGCGCCAGCAGTATTAGGACAGGGGTTACAGATACGCAGTATTTT.

The V call is TRBV5-4, the J call TRBJ2-1, with 7 bases fitting TRBD2. Per germline, CDR1 SGHNT and CDR2 YYREEE (reference sequence). J lost 5 bases, V lost 4 bases, and 3 bases had no gene match. CDR3 length: 13 amino acids. CDR3 amino acids: CASSHGGDNEQFF. The CDR3 region has the DNA TGTGCCAGCAGCCATGGGGGGGACAATGAGCAGTTCTTC.

The chain has TRBV28 and TRBJ2-3, with 7 nucleotides matching TRBD2. The V gene's germline CDR1 is MDHEN and CDR2 SYDVKM. With 8 bases clipped from V and 1 base from J, the junction kept 9 bases outside the gene matches. This CDR3 is 15 amino acids long. CDR3 amino acids: CASAEWEGGTDTQYF. In nucleotides, the CDR3 is TGTGCCAGCGCGGAGTGGGAGGGAGGCACAGATACGCAGTATTTT.

The chain is built from TRBV7-2 and TRBJ2-1, with 9 nucleotides matching TRBD2. This CDR3 region has 14 residues. The J segment lost 7 bases and the V segment lost 7 bases, leaving 8 bases of the junction unmatched. The germline gives CDR1 SGHTA, CDR2 FQGNSA. The chain's CDR3 is CASTIGGGGNEQFF. The CDR3 DNA is TGTGCCAGCACCATCGGCGGGGGGGGGAATGAGCAGTTCTTC.

The J gene is TRBJ1-2, the V gene TRBV9; D unclear. The CDR3 contains 15 residues. V gave up 0 bases and J gave up 8 bases, with 17 bases separating them. Per the germline V gene, CDR1 is SGDLS and CDR2 is YYNGEE. As DNA, the CDR3 is TGTGCCAGCAGCGTAGGCACAGTCCGATCGTTAGGCTACACCTTC. It codes for CASSVGTVRSLGYTF.

This clone was observed a handful of times. Other DNA sequences in this sample translate to the same CDR3. V usage is TRBV4-1 and J usage is TRBJ1-5, with D possibly TRBD1 on 5 matching bases. Germline V gene data show CDR1 as MGHRA and CDR2 as YSYEKL. This CDR3 is built from 14 residues. V gave up 0 bases and J gave up 6 bases, with 9 bases separating them. DNA for the CDR3: TGCGCCAGCAGCCAAGATCGGGGGGGTCAGCCCCAGCATTTT. Amino acid sequence: CASSQDRGGQPQHF.

This chain joins TRBV6-6 and TRBJ2-7; D is perhaps TRBD1 (6 bases). The CDR3 is 15 residues long. Germline V lookup: CDR1 MNHNY, CDR2 SVGAGI (reference sequence). Trimming left V 6 bases short and J 0 bases short, with 15 bases between. CDR3 DNA: TGTGCCAGCAGACGGACCGGACAGAGCTCCTACGAGCAGTACTTC. Its translation is CASRRTGQSSYEQYF.

The V gene is TRBV4-3, the J gene TRBJ2-2, with 8 bases lining up with TRBD2. With 4 bases clipped from V and 3 bases from J, the junction kept 4 bases outside the gene matches. CDR1 and CDR2 (germline): LGHNA, YSLEER. The CDR3 sequence is 15 residues long. CDR3 nucleotide sequence: TGCGCCAGCAGCCCGAGCGGGGGTTACACCGGGGAGCTGTTTTTT. Amino acid sequence: CASSPSGGYTGELFF.